This is a list of T cell receptor beta chains from one sample in a study of technical replicates of blood from a handful of donors. This table comes from immunoSEQ multiplex PCR, and its TCRdb copy is limited to in-frame clones, with some not included. The table lists under 80,000 clones, around 90% of them singletons. Source material: T cells isolated from PBMCs. The receptor set was obtained from a human donor in good health. Some clones in this sample may be carry-over from other donors' samples. The CDR3 runs from the conserved cysteine through the conserved F or W. The D gene is left open where the match is weak. Size tells how often a clone was seen (once, few, many) or the class of an expanded clone, and some rows leave it out.

clone size: .; V gene: TRBV27; J gene: TRBJ2-7; D gene: TRBD1; CDR3 protein: CASSHDRGNYEQYF; CDR3 DNA: TGTGCCAGCAGCCACGACAGGGGGAACTACGAGCAGTACTTC
clone size: .; V gene: TRBV27; J gene: TRBJ2-5; D gene: TRBD1; CDR3 protein: CASSLQGVLETQYF; CDR3 DNA: TGTGCCAGCAGTTTACAGGGGGTGTTAGAGACCCAGTACTTC
clone size: .; V gene: TRBV10-1; J gene: TRBJ2-2; D gene: TRBD2; CDR3 protein: CASSGGTSGVGELFF; CDR3 DNA: TGCGCCAGCAGTGGGGGGACTAGCGGCGTCGGGGAGCTGTTTTTT
clone size: .; V gene: TRBV25-1; J gene: TRBJ2-1; D gene: TRBD2; CDR3 protein: CASSASTGTRTYNEQFF; CDR3 DNA: TGTGCCAGCAGTGCCTCTACCGGGACTAGGACCTACAATGAGCAGTTCTTC
clone size: .; V gene: TRBV27; J gene: TRBJ2-1; D gene: TRBD2; CDR3 protein: CASSSLGLVLEGEQFF; CDR3 DNA: TGTGCCAGCAGTTCCCTAGGACTAGTTTTAGAGGGTGAGCAGTTCTTC
clone size: .; V gene: TRBV28; J gene: TRBJ1-4; D gene: .; CDR3 protein: CASLGPGLWKEKLFF; CDR3 DNA: TGTGCCAGCCTGGGGCCGGGACTCTGGAAAGAAAAACTGTTTTTT
clone size: .; V gene: TRBV7-9; J gene: TRBJ2-3; D gene: TRBD2; CDR3 protein: CASSSRATSGRPDTQYF; CDR3 DNA: TGTGCCAGCAGCTCTCGCGCGACTAGCGGGAGGCCAGATACGCAGTATTTT
clone size: .; V gene: TRBV7-3; J gene: TRBJ2-1; D gene: TRBD2; CDR3 protein: CASSLTSGRGEQFF; CDR3 DNA: TGTGCCAGCAGCTTAACTAGCGGGAGAGGTGAGCAGTTCTTC
clone size: .; V gene: TRBV18; J gene: TRBJ2-2; D gene: .; CDR3 protein: CASLTGTSTTGELFF; CDR3 DNA: TGTGCCAGCTTGACCGGGACTTCAACCACCGGGGAGCTGTTTTTT
clone size: .; V gene: TRBV7-2; J gene: TRBJ1-2; D gene: TRBD1; CDR3 protein: CASSFRTGRSDGYTF; CDR3 DNA: TGTGCCAGCAGCTTTCGGACAGGGAGATCCGATGGCTACACCTTC
clone size: .; V gene: TRBV13; J gene: TRBJ2-7; D gene: TRBD2; CDR3 protein: CASSLGTSGYSYEQYF; CDR3 DNA: TGTGCCAGCAGCTTAGGGACTAGCGGGTACTCCTACGAGCAGTACTTC
clone size: .; V gene: TRBV6-5; J gene: TRBJ2-7; D gene: .; CDR3 protein: CASSTRLTYEQYF; CDR3 DNA: TGTGCCAGCTCGACGCGACTTACCTACGAGCAGTACTTC
clone size: .; V gene: TRBV7-2; J gene: TRBJ2-3; D gene: .; CDR3 protein: CASSFPGTSGQGPDTQYF; CDR3 DNA: TGTGCCAGCAGCTTCCCTGGTACGTCCGGGCAGGGGCCAGATACGCAGTATTTT
clone size: .; V gene: TRBV28; J gene: TRBJ2-7; D gene: TRBD2; CDR3 protein: CASSSLAGGPYEQYF; CDR3 DNA: TGTGCCAGCAGTTCTCTAGCGGGAGGACCGTACGAGCAGTACTTC
clone size: .; V gene: TRBV7-3; J gene: TRBJ2-2; D gene: .; CDR3 protein: CASSFTSSRELFF; CDR3 DNA: TGTGCCAGCAGCTTTACTAGTTCCCGGGAGCTGTTTTTT
clone size: .; V gene: TRBV10-1; J gene: TRBJ2-3; D gene: TRBD2; CDR3 protein: CASSESLAGEDTQYF; CDR3 DNA: TGCGCCAGCAGTGAGTCTTTGGCGGGAGAAGATACGCAGTATTTT
clone size: .; V gene: TRBV19; J gene: TRBJ1-5; D gene: TRBD1; CDR3 protein: CASTPTGSGQPQHF; CDR3 DNA: TGTGCCAGTACCCCGACAGGGTCGGGACAGCCCCAGCATTTT
clone size: .; V gene: TRBV4-2; J gene: TRBJ2-1; D gene: TRBD2; CDR3 protein: CASSPSPVGRTSVLSSYNEQFF; CDR3 DNA: TGTGCCAGCAGCCCCTCTCCCGTCGGTCGGACTAGCGTTCTGAGCTCCTACAATGAGCAGTTCTTC
clone size: few; V gene: TRBV6-6; J gene: TRBJ1-1; D gene: .; CDR3 protein: CAGSGQPNTEAFF; CDR3 DNA: TGTGCGGGGTCCGGACAGCCGAACACTGAAGCTTTCTTT
clone size: once; V gene: TRBV9; J gene: TRBJ2-5; D gene: .; CDR3 protein: CASSVRQSPQETQYF; CDR3 DNA: TGTGCCAGCAGCGTTCGACAGAGCCCTCAAGAGACCCAGTACTTC
clone size: .; V gene: TRBV10-1; J gene: TRBJ1-2; D gene: .; CDR3 protein: CASSLTGESGYTF; CDR3 DNA: TGCGCCAGCAGCCTGACAGGTGAATCTGGCTACACCTTC
clone size: .; V gene: TRBV25-1; J gene: TRBJ2-7; D gene: .; CDR3 protein: CASSDGQPSYEQYF; CDR3 DNA: TGTGCCAGCAGTGACGGACAACCGTCCTACGAGCAGTACTTC
clone size: .; V gene: TRBV18; J gene: TRBJ1-1; D gene: .; CDR3 protein: CASSQQEEAFF; CDR3 DNA: TGTGCCAGCTCACAGCAAGAAGAAGCTTTCTTT
clone size: once; V gene: TRBV7-2; J gene: TRBJ2-3; D gene: .; CDR3 protein: CASGILRDNTDTQYF; CDR3 DNA: TGTGCCAGCGGTATTCTCAGGGATAACACAGATACGCAGTATTTT
clone size: .; V gene: TRBV30; J gene: TRBJ2-5; D gene: TRBD2; CDR3 protein: CAWSGTRLGETQYF; CDR3 DNA: TGTGCCTGGAGTGGGACTAGGTTGGGAGAGACCCAGTACTTC
clone size: .; V gene: TRBV4-1; J gene: TRBJ2-5; D gene: .; CDR3 protein: CASSQAIVGPQETQYF; CDR3 DNA: TGCGCCAGCAGCCAAGCCATAGTGGGCCCCCAAGAGACCCAGTACTTC
clone size: .; V gene: TRBV6-6; J gene: TRBJ1-4; D gene: TRBD1; CDR3 protein: CASSYGDRSNEKLFF; CDR3 DNA: TGTGCCAGCAGTTACGGGGACAGAAGTAATGAAAAACTGTTTTTT
clone size: .; V gene: TRBV14; J gene: TRBJ1-5; D gene: .; CDR3 protein: CASSQDLYQPQHF; CDR3 DNA: TGTGCCAGCAGCCAAGATCTTTATCAGCCCCAGCATTTT
clone size: .; V gene: TRBV27; J gene: TRBJ2-7; D gene: .; CDR3 protein: CASSLVGARYEQYF; CDR3 DNA: TGTGCCAGCAGTTTAGTGGGAGCCCGCTACGAGCAGTACTTC
clone size: .; V gene: TRBV11-3; J gene: TRBJ1-1; D gene: .; CDR3 protein: CASSLYAMNTEAFF; CDR3 DNA: TGTGCCAGCAGCTTATACGCGATGAACACTGAAGCTTTCTTT
clone size: .; V gene: TRBV9; J gene: TRBJ1-3; D gene: TRBD1; CDR3 protein: CASSVGDRPSGNTIYF; CDR3 DNA: TGTGCCAGCAGCGTTGGGGACAGGCCCTCTGGAAACACCATATATTTT
clone size: .; V gene: TRBV11-2; J gene: TRBJ1-2; D gene: TRBD1; CDR3 protein: CASSLVQDRGGNYGYTF; CDR3 DNA: TGTGCCAGCAGCTTAGTCCAGGACAGGGGAGGTAACTATGGCTACACCTTC
clone size: .; V gene: TRBV18; J gene: TRBJ2-5; D gene: .; CDR3 protein: CASSPRGGQETQYF; CDR3 DNA: TGTGCCAGCTCACCTAGGGGGGGTCAAGAGACCCAGTACTTC
clone size: .; V gene: TRBV19; J gene: TRBJ2-2; D gene: TRBD1; CDR3 protein: CASSLGYRGDTGELFF; CDR3 DNA: TGTGCCAGTAGCCTCGGGTACAGGGGCGACACCGGGGAGCTGTTTTTT
clone size: .; V gene: TRBV11-2; J gene: TRBJ1-4; D gene: TRBD1; CDR3 protein: CASSLLPLQGGYEKLFF; CDR3 DNA: TGTGCCAGCAGCTTACTCCCCCTACAGGGGGGATATGAAAAACTGTTTTTT
clone size: once; V gene: TRBV4-2; J gene: TRBJ1-2; D gene: .; CDR3 protein: CASSQDAGGVNYGYTF; CDR3 DNA: TGTGCCAGCAGCCAAGATGCTGGGGGGGTTAACTATGGCTACACCTTC
clone size: .; V gene: TRBV9; J gene: TRBJ2-7; D gene: .; CDR3 protein: CASSVSGTPYEQYF; CDR3 DNA: TGTGCCAGCAGCGTCTCGGGAACCCCCTACGAGCAGTACTTC
clone size: .; V gene: TRBV6-5; J gene: TRBJ1-2; D gene: .; CDR3 protein: CASSYTSVANYGYTF; CDR3 DNA: TGTGCCAGCAGTTACACTTCGGTGGCTAACTATGGCTACACCTTC
clone size: .; V gene: TRBV13; J gene: TRBJ1-1; D gene: .; CDR3 protein: CASSLGGSLNTEAFF; CDR3 DNA: TGTGCCAGCAGCTTAGGCGGGTCCTTGAACACTGAAGCTTTCTTT
clone size: .; V gene: TRBV28; J gene: TRBJ2-3; D gene: TRBD2; CDR3 protein: CASSQLAGTSTDTQYF; CDR3 DNA: TGTGCCAGCAGCCAACTAGCGGGAACTAGCACAGATACGCAGTATTTT
clone size: .; V gene: TRBV7-3; J gene: TRBJ2-5; D gene: TRBD1; CDR3 protein: CASSQTPGTGGNF; CDR3 DNA: TGTGCCAGCAGCCAAACCCCCGGGACAGGGGGCAACTTC
clone size: .; V gene: TRBV2; J gene: TRBJ2-7; D gene: TRBD2; CDR3 protein: CASSALEAGREQYF; CDR3 DNA: TGTGCCAGCAGTGCTTTGGAGGCCGGGAGGGAGCAGTACTTC
clone size: once; V gene: TRBV27; J gene: TRBJ2-1; D gene: TRBD1; CDR3 protein: CASSPRTGINEQFF; CDR3 DNA: TGTGCCAGCAGTCCCAGGACAGGGATCAATGAGCAGTTCTTC
clone size: .; V gene: TRBV7-9; J gene: TRBJ2-7; D gene: .; CDR3 protein: CASSLAGLPYEQYF; CDR3 DNA: TGTGCCAGCAGCTTAGCCGGGTTACCCTACGAGCAGTACTTC
clone size: .; V gene: TRBV23-1; J gene: TRBJ1-5; D gene: .; CDR3 protein: CASRALGVGQPQHF; CDR3 DNA: TGCGCCAGCCGAGCGTTAGGGGTAGGCCAGCCCCAGCATTTT
clone size: .; V gene: TRBV7-8; J gene: TRBJ1-3; D gene: .; CDR3 protein: CASTTSAVISGNTIYF; CDR3 DNA: TGTGCCAGCACAACTTCAGCGGTTATCTCTGGAAACACCATATATTTT
clone size: once; V gene: TRBV5-5; J gene: TRBJ1-5; D gene: .; CDR3 protein: CASSLDISSNQPQHF; CDR3 DNA: TGTGCCAGCAGCTTGGATATATCGAGCAATCAGCCCCAGCATTTT
clone size: .; V gene: TRBV6-1; J gene: TRBJ1-2; D gene: .; CDR3 protein: CASSSIRGYTF; CDR3 DNA: TGTGCCAGCAGTAGCATCCGTGGCTACACCTTC
clone size: .; V gene: TRBV11-2; J gene: TRBJ2-3; D gene: TRBD2; CDR3 protein: CASSPSGGTSTDTQYF; CDR3 DNA: TGTGCCAGCAGCCCTAGCGGGGGAACTAGCACAGATACGCAGTATTTT
clone size: .; V gene: TRBV5-6; J gene: TRBJ2-1; D gene: .; CDR3 protein: CASLGLTEYNEQFF; CDR3 DNA: TGTGCCAGCCTGGGCTTGACGGAATACAATGAGCAGTTCTTC
clone size: .; V gene: TRBV19; J gene: TRBJ2-7; D gene: TRBD1; CDR3 protein: CASSTPGTGDYEQYF; CDR3 DNA: TGTGCCAGTAGTACGCCCGGGACAGGAGACTACGAGCAGTACTTC
clone size: once; V gene: TRBV11-1; J gene: TRBJ2-1; D gene: .; CDR3 protein: CASRSNNEQFF; CDR3 DNA: TGTGCCAGCAGGTCCAACAATGAGCAGTTCTTC
clone size: .; V gene: TRBV6-5; J gene: TRBJ2-2; D gene: .; CDR3 protein: CASSYQSPGFGELFF; CDR3 DNA: TGTGCCAGCAGTTACCAGTCTCCAGGGTTCGGGGAGCTGTTTTTT
clone size: .; V gene: TRBV10-3; J gene: TRBJ1-1; D gene: TRBD1; CDR3 protein: CAMGTGGRDTEAFF; CDR3 DNA: TGTGCCATGGGGACAGGGGGCAGGGACACTGAAGCTTTCTTT
clone size: .; V gene: TRBV20-1; J gene: TRBJ2-3; D gene: .; CDR3 protein: CSVYTADTQYF; CDR3 DNA: TGCAGTGTATATACGGCAGATACGCAGTATTTT
clone size: .; V gene: TRBV29-1; J gene: TRBJ2-3; D gene: TRBD1; CDR3 protein: CSVSQGGTDTQYF; CDR3 DNA: TGCAGCGTTTCTCAGGGGGGCACAGATACGCAGTATTTT
clone size: .; V gene: TRBV6-6; J gene: TRBJ1-5; D gene: TRBD1; CDR3 protein: CASSFDRGFQPQHF; CDR3 DNA: TGTGCCAGCAGTTTCGACAGGGGATTTCAGCCCCAGCATTTT
clone size: .; V gene: TRBV18; J gene: TRBJ2-7; D gene: .; CDR3 protein: CASSPGVPSLQIEQYF; CDR3 DNA: TGTGCCAGCTCACCAGGTGTGCCTAGCCTCCAGATCGAGCAGTACTTC